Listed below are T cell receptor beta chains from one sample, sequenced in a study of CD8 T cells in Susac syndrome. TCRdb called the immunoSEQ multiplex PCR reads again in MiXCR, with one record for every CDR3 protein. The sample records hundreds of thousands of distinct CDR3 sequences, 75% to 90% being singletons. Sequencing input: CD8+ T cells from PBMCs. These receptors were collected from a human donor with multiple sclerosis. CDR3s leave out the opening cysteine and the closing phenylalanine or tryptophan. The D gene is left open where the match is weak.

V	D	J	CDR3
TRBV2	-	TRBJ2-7	ASSLVGAAIYEQY
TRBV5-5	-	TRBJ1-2	ASSGDPGSYGYT
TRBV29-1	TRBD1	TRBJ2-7	SVESRGQNYEQY
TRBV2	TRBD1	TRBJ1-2	ASSGGQGVQYGYT
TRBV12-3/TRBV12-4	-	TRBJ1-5	ASSFGRSNQPQH
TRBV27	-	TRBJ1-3	ASSLYGSSGNTIY
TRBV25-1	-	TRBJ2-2	ASSDQGDTGELF
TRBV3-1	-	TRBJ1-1	ASSQKRQMNTEAF
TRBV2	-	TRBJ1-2	ASSEALIIYGYT
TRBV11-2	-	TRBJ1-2	ASSLAWTSNGYGYT
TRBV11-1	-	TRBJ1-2	ASSHLGLRGYT
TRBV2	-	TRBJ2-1	ASSEVAGRSYNEQF
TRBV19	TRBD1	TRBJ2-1	ASSFGQGPRNEQF
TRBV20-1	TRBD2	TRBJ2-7	SARLLGGRYEQY
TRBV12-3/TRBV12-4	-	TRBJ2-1	ASSHIGRNEQF
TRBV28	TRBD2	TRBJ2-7	ASSLWGGNYEQY
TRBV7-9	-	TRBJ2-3	ASSSPSERYTDTQY
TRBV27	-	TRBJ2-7	ASSHGQFYEQY
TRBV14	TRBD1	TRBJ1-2	ASSQDWGQGAIDGYT
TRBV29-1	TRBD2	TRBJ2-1	SVELAGDNEQF
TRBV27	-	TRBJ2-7	ASSLVSGKSYEQY
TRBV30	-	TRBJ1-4	AWSWSSVEKLF
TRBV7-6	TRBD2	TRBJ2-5	ASSLGLAPVETQY
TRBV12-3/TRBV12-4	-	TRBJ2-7	ASTVEGKPYEQY
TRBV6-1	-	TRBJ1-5	ASSGDITYQPQH
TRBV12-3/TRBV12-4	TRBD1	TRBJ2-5	ASSNRDREQETQY
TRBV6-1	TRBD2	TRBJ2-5	ASSERSAGARETQY
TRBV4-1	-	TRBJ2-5	ASSQGAYQETQY
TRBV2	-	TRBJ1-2	ASRPPGQANYGYT
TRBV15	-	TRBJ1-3	ATSREGLTGNTIY
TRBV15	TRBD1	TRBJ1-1	ATSRDSAETGFDTEAF
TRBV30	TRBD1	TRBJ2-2	AWSSWTGTNTGELF
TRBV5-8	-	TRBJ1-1	ASSRAEGTEAF
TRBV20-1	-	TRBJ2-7	SAFSGTAGYEQY
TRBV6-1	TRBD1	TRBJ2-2	ASSEDDTGDGELF
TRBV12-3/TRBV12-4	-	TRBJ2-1	ASSSYLMNNEQF
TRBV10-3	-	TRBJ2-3	AISDRIETDTQY
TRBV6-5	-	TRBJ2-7	ASSQPGPRYEQY
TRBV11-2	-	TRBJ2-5	ASSKGQAQETQY
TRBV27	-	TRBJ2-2	ASSLGVDTGELF
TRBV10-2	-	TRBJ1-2	ASSEAGVHGYT
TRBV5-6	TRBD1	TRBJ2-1	ASSVGQGTYNEQF
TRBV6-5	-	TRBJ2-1	ASSYESSSYNEQF
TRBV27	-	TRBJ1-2	ASSLSASTYIREWDRGYT
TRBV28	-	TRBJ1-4	ASSLVGGFEKLF
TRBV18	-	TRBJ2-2	ASSPYAQQTPNTGELF
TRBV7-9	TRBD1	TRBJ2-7	ASSRATGAYEQY
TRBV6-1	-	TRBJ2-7	ASREESSYYEQY
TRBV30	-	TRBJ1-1	AWGEGQGTEAF
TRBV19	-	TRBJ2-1	ASSILRGVDEQF